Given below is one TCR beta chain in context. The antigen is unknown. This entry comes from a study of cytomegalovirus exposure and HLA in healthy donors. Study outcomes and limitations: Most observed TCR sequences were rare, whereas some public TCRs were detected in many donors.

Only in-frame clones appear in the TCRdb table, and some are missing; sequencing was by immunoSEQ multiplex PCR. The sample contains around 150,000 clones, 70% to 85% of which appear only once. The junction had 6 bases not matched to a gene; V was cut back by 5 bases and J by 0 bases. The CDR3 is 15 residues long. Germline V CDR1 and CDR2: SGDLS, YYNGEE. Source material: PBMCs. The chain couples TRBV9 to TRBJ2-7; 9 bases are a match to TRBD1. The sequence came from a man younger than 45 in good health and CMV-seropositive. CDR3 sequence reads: CASSADRGSSYEQYF. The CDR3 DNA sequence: TGTGCCAGCAGTGCGGACAGGGGAAGCTCCTACGAGCAGTACTTC.